The 27 T cell receptor beta chains listed next were all sequenced from one sample in a study of CD8 T cells in ankylosing spondylitis. MiXCR, run by TCRdb on the 5' RACE reads, gives a single entry per CDR3 protein. The sample holds 200,000 to 300,000 distinct CDR3 sequences, roughly 10% seen once. The specimen was blood, either unsorted or a sorted T cell fraction (not recorded which). The receptors derive from a male donor with ankylosing spondylitis or in good health (not recorded which).

A few counts support this clonotype. CDR3 protein: CASRVAVTGELFF. The CDR3 DNA reads TGTGCCAGCAGGGTAGCGGTCACCGGGGAGCTGTTTTTT. V and J are TRBV7-2 and TRBJ2-2, with D tentatively TRBD2 (6 bases). Germline CDR1 reads SGHTA; CDR2 reads FQGNSA. With 6 bases removed from V and 4 bases from J, the gap between germline ends came to 9 bases. The CDR3 loop spans 13 amino acids. The whole variable domain, remainder taken from reference TRBV7-2 and TRBJ2-2, is GAGVSQSPSNKVTEKGKDVELRCDPISGHTALYWYRQSLGQGLEFLIYFQGNSAPDKSGLPSDRFSAERTGGSVSTLTIQRTQQEDSAVYLCASRVAVTGELFFGEGSRLTVL.

This clonotype turned up a few times. The genes are TRBV7-2 and TRBJ2-5; no clear D. Trimming left V 1 base short and J 1 base short, with 10 bases between. The CDR3 loop spans 15 amino acids. The germline V gene encodes CDR1 SGHTA and CDR2 FQGNSA. CDR3 nucleotide sequence: TGTGCCAGCAGCTTAGGCCTTTCCCCCCAAGAGACCCAGTACTTC. The encoded protein is CASSLGLSPQETQYF. The whole variable domain, filled in from reference TRBV7-2 and TRBJ2-5, reads GAGVSQSPSNKVTEKGKDVELRCDPISGHTALYWYRQSLGQGLEFLIYFQGNSAPDKSGLPSDRFSAERTGGSVSTLTIQRTQQEDSAVYLCASSLGLSPQETQYFGPGTRLLVL.

Comments on this clonotype: This may arise from a read error, as a much more abundant clone is one base away. The chain has TRBV18 and TRBJ2-2; D possibly corresponds to TRBD2 (5 bases). Germline V lookup: CDR1 KGHSH, CDR2 LQKENI. This CDR3 has 16 residues. The V end lost 6 bases, the J end lost 6 bases, and 20 bases lay between the germline ends. The CDR3 loop reads CASSRTGGTNAGELFF. The CDR3 DNA reads as TGTGCCAGCTCGCGTACCGGAGGAACCAACGCCGGGGAGCTGTTTTTT.

In this sample, this clonotype turned up many times. The chain is built from TRBV29-1 and TRBJ2-3; no reliable D call. The CDR3 is made up of 10 amino acids. V was shortened by 7 bases and J by 1 base, with 3 bases between the two germline ends. Germline V gene lookup returns CDR1 SQVTM and CDR2 ANQGSEA. CDR3 bases: TGCAGCGCCGGCACAGATACGCAGTATTTT. Its translation: CSAGTDTQYF.

This clonotype was counted a few times. The chain has TRBV11-1 and TRBJ1-1; a possible D gene is TRBD1 (5 bases). The germline V gene encodes CDR1 SGHAT and CDR2 FQDESV (reference sequence). Between the trimmed V and J ends, which lost 5 bases and 3 bases, there was a span of 25 bases. The CDR3 has 18 residues. This CDR3 reads CASSTLAQTRAGDTEAFF. DNA of the CDR3: TGTGCCAGCAGCACCCTAGCCCAAACCAGGGCTGGAGACACTGAAGCTTTCTTT.

In its sample, this clonotype was seen many times. The chain joins TRBV4-2 to TRBJ1-4, with D perhaps matching TRBD1 (5 bases). The CDR3 is made up of 15 amino acids. Trimming cost V 2 bases and J 4 bases, with 11 bases left between them. Germline CDR1 is LGHNA and CDR2 is YNFKEQ. This chain's CDR3 is CASSQQRRGNEKLFF. The CDR3, as DNA: TGTGCCAGCAGCCAACAGCGGAGGGGTAATGAAAAACTGTTTTTT.

This clonotype was seen many times. The V call is TRBV29-1, the J call TRBJ2-3, with 7 positions matching TRBD2. Looked up from germline, CDR1 is SQVTM and CDR2 is ANQGSEA. There are 12 residues in the CDR3. The CDR3 here is CSLRETTDTQYF. The DNA of the CDR3 is TGCAGTCTGCGGGAGACCACAGATACGCAGTATTTT.

The chain is built from TRBV27 and TRBJ1-4, with D unclear. The CDR3 runs 15 residues. Germline V gives CDR1 MNHEY, CDR2 SMNVEV (reference sequence). V lost 4 bases and J lost 0, with 9 bases in between. This CDR3 is CASSYYGATNEKLFF. The CDR3 bases are TGTGCCAGCAGTTACTATGGCGCAACTAATGAAAAACTGTTTTTT.

This clonotype was seen more than once but under ten times. This rearrangement joins TRBV20-1 to TRBJ2-1, with 13 bases matching TRBD2. Trimming at V came to 1 base and at J to 13 bases, leaving 13 bases not matched to a gene. The CDR3 is made up of 16 amino acids. Germline V CDR1 and CDR2: DFQATT, SNEGSKA (reference sequence). The CDR3 nucleotides are TGCAGTGCTAGAGCCCTGACTAGCGGGAGGCCCATCCCACAGTTCTTC. As protein: CSARALTSGRPIPQFF.

This clonotype came up many times. The chain couples TRBV20-1 to TRBJ1-6, with D unresolved. V shed 6 bases and J shed 0 bases, with 15 bases lying between them. CDR3 length: 16 amino acids. Germline CDR1 is DFQATT and CDR2 is SNEGSKA (reference sequence). The CDR3 is CSALEDVSSYNSPLHF. For the CDR3, the DNA is TGCAGTGCATTAGAAGACGTAAGCTCCTATAATTCACCCCTCCACTTT.

The sample holds many counts of this clonotype. The rearrangement joins TRBV3-1 to TRBJ2-7; a weak D match, TRBD2 (6 bases). Trimming cost V 1 base and J 2 bases, with 9 bases left between them. The CDR3 extends over 14 amino acids. The germline gives CDR1 LGHDT, CDR2 YNNKEL (reference sequence). CDR3 sequence: CASSQGGNAYEQYF. The CDR3 DNA sequence: TGTGCCAGCAGCCAAGGCGGGAACGCCTACGAGCAGTACTTC.

This clonotype occurred many times. The V call is TRBV24-1, the J call TRBJ2-3; 9 positions match TRBD1. The germline gives CDR1 KGHDR, CDR2 SFDVKD. V lost 5 bases, J lost 0 bases, and 5 bases stayed unmatched. The CDR3 sequence is 16 residues long. Written as DNA, the CDR3 is TGTGCCACCAGTGCCCCCGGGACAGGGAGCACAGATACGCAGTATTTT. It encodes CATSAPGTGSTDTQYF.

This clonotype has only a few counts. The chain joins TRBV20-1 to TRBJ2-4; a possible D gene is TRBD2 (6 bases). The germline gives CDR1 DFQATT, CDR2 SNEGSKA (reference sequence). CDR3 length equals 12 residues. The germline V and J ends were trimmed by 8 bases and 6 bases, with 14 bases remaining between them. CDR3 sequence: CSLLKAGNIQYF. CDR3 coding DNA: TGCAGTCTCCTAAAAGCGGGAAACATTCAGTACTTC.

The chain combines TRBV30 with TRBJ1-1; D gene ambiguous. The length of the CDR3 is 15 residues. The V and J ends lost 2 bases and 0 bases respectively, with 13 bases between them. Looked up from germline, CDR1 is GTSNPN and CDR2 is SVGIG (reference sequence). CDR3 loop: CAWSSPRLLNTEAFF. The DNA of the CDR3 is TGTGCCTGGAGTTCCCCCCGGCTACTGAACACTGAAGCTTTCTTT.

This clonotype has ten or more counts. The chain joins TRBV29-1 to TRBJ1-5; 7 bases match TRBD1. The junction had 4 bases not matched to a gene; V was cut back by 4 bases and J by 4 bases. The CDR3 sequence is 13 residues long. Germline CDR1 SQVTM, CDR2 ANQGSEA. In DNA form, the CDR3 reads TGCAGCGTTGGGGGGACAGCTAATCAGCCCCAGCATTTT. Protein product: CSVGGTANQPQHF.

A few counts support this clonotype. The chain combines TRBV12-3 or TRBV12-4 with TRBJ2-5; D gene unclear. The CDR3 consists of 15 residues. With 5 bases removed from V and 1 base from J, the gap between germline ends came to 14 bases. The CDR3 sequence is CASSHRRYPQETQYF. In DNA form, the CDR3 reads TGTGCCAGCAGTCACCGACGGTACCCCCAAGAGACCCAGTACTTC.

This clonotype was recorded at least ten times. V is TRBV10-3 and J is TRBJ2-3; TRBD2 agrees at 9 bases. Germline loops: CDR1 ENHRY, CDR2 SYGVKD. CDR3 size: 18 residues. V lost 0 bases to trimming and J lost 0 bases; unmatched junction nucleotides: 7. This CDR3 reads CAISESATSGFSTDTQYF. The CDR3 DNA sequence: TGTGCCATCAGTGAGTCGGCGACTAGCGGCTTTAGCACAGATACGCAGTATTTT.

In its sample, this clonotype was seen many times. The CDR3 DNA reads TGCGCCAGCAGCTTAGCTAGCGAGTCCTACGAGCAGTACTTC. It specifies CASSLASESYEQYF. The rearrangement joins TRBV5-1 to TRBJ2-7; D perhaps matches TRBD2 (6 bases). Germline-derived CDR1 and CDR2 are SGHRS and YFSETQ. V shed 2 bases and J shed 1 base, with 10 bases lying between them. CDR3 length equals 14 residues. Supplemented by reference TRBV5-1 and TRBJ2-7, the full variable domain reads KAGVTQTPRYLIKTRGQQVTLSCSPISGHRSVSWYQQTPGQGLQFLFEYFSETQRNKGNFPGRFSGRQFSNSRSEMNVSTLELGDSALYLCASSLASESYEQYFGPGTRLTVT.

This clonotype was observed a few times. A much larger clone differs from this one at a single base, so this may be a read error. This chain links TRBV6-1 with TRBJ1-5; tentative D call: TRBD1 (5 bases). The CDR3 runs 16 residues. Germline V CDR1 and CDR2: MNHNS, SASEGT. The CDR3 DNA reads TGTGCCAGCAGCCATGGGACGGCCTCGGGCAATCGGCCCCAGCATTTT. Encoded protein: CASSHGTASGNRPQHF.

This clonotype was counted many times. DNA for the CDR3: TGCGCCAGCAGCCCCCAGGGACCGATTGGGGAAAAACTGTTTTTT. As protein: CASSPQGPIGEKLFF. The genes are TRBV5-1 and TRBJ1-4; TRBD1 is a possible D gene (5 bases). Trimming stripped 4 bases from V and 8 bases from J, with 18 bases between. This CDR3 spans 15 amino acids. The V gene's germline CDR1 is SGHRS and CDR2 YFSETQ.

This clonotype showed up many times. This chain connects TRBV20-1 to TRBJ1-1; TRBD1 aligns across 7 bases. The junction had 11 bases not matched to a gene; V was cut back by 3 bases and J by 7 bases. The CDR3 sequence is 14 residues long. Germline lookup yields CDR1 DFQATT and CDR2 SNEGSKA (reference sequence). CDR3 amino acids: CSASLIQGKNEAFF. DNA for the CDR3: TGCAGTGCTAGCCTTATACAGGGGAAAAATGAAGCTTTCTTT.

This clonotype turned up a few times. The chain employs TRBV19 and TRBJ2-1, with 7 bases identical to TRBD2. Per the germline V gene, CDR1 is LNHDA and CDR2 is SQIVND (reference sequence). The CDR3 is 17 amino acids. V lost 2 bases to trimming and J lost 0 bases; unmatched junction nucleotides: 7. CDR3 residues: CASSILWGGRSYNEQFF. The CDR3 nucleotides read TGTGCCAGTAGTATACTTTGGGGGGGTCGCTCCTACAATGAGCAGTTCTTC.

Ten or more counts support this clonotype. An end of the junction differs from the germline gene, which may be a read error. The rearrangement links TRBV6-6 to TRBJ2-3, with D possibly being TRBD1 (5 bases). Germline V gene sequence: CDR1 MNHNY, CDR2 SVGAGI (reference sequence). The CDR3 totals 11 residues. The CDR3 bases are TGTGCCAGCAGGATCACAGGTACGCAGTATTTT. It encodes CASRITGTQYF.

The J gene is TRBJ1-5, the V gene TRBV6-1, with D possibly matching TRBD1 (6 bases). V lost 5 bases and J 3 bases, leaving 14 bases between the germline ends. Germline CDR1 MNHNS, CDR2 SASEGT. There are 15 residues in the CDR3. The DNA of the CDR3 is TGTGCCAGCAGTCAAATGGACAGCGTCAATCAGCCCCAGCATTTT. As protein: CASSQMDSVNQPQHF.

This clonotype was counted ten times or more. The gene calls are TRBV5-1 and TRBJ1-1; D gene ambiguous. Germline lookup yields CDR1 SGHRS and CDR2 YFSETQ. Trimming shortened V by 3 bases and J by 4 bases, and 10 bases separated the two germline ends. This CDR3 is 13 amino acids long. The CDR3 loop reads CASSWDRSTEAFF. In DNA, the CDR3 is TGCGCCAGCAGCTGGGATCGCTCCACTGAAGCTTTCTTT.

This clonotype has just a few counts. This rearrangement joins TRBV4-2 to TRBJ2-2, with 8 bases fitting TRBD2. Germline assignment: CDR1 LGHNA and CDR2 YNFKEQ. V gave up 4 bases and J gave up 5 bases; unmatched junction bases: 3. The CDR3 has 14 residues. For the CDR3, the DNA is TGTGCCAGCAGCCCCGCGGGGGGTACCGGGGAGCTGTTTTTT. This sequence encodes CASSPAGGTGELFF.

This clonotype has a count of ten or more. The chain employs TRBV20-1 and TRBJ2-7; the D call may be TRBD1 or TRBD2 (6 bases each). Between the trimmed V and J ends, which lost 2 bases and 6 bases, there was a span of 17 bases. The CDR3 runs 14 residues. The germline V gene has CDR1 DFQATT and CDR2 SNEGSKA (reference sequence). CDR3 bases: TGCAGTGCTAGAACAGGGACGGGGGTAATCGAGCAGTACTTC. Protein: CSARTGTGVIEQYF.